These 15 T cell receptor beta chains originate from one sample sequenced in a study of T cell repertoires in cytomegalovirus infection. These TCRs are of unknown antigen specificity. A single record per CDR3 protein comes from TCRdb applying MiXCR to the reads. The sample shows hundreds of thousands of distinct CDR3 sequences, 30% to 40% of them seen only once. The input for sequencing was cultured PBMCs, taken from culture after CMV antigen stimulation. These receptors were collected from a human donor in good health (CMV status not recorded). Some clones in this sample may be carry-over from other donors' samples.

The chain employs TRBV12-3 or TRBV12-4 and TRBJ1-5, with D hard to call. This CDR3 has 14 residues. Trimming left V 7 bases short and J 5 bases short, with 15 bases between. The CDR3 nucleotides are TGTGCCAGCACTTCGACCCAGCTTTATCAGCCCCAGCATTTT. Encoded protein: CASTSTQLYQPQHF.

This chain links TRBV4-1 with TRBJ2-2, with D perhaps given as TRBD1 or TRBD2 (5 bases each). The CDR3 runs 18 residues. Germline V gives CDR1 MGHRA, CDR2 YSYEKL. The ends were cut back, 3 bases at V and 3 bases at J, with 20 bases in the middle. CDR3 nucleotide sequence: TGCGCCAGCAGCCACCCCTTTGGGGGTTTTAGGGACACCGGGGAGCTGTTTTTT. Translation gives CASSHPFGGFRDTGELFF.

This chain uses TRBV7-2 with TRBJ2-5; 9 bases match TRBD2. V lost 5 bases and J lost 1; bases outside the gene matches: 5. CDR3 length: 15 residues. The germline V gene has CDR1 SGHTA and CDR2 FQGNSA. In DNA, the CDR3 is TGTGCCAGCAGCCGAGCGGGAGGCTCCCAAGAGACCCAGTACTTC. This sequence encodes CASSRAGGSQETQYF.

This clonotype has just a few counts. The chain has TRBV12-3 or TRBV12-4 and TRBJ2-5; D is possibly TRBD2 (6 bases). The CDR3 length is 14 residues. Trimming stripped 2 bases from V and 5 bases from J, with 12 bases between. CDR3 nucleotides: TGTGCCAGCAGTTTACAGGAGGGCGGGGAGACCCAGTACTTC. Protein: CASSLQEGGETQYF.

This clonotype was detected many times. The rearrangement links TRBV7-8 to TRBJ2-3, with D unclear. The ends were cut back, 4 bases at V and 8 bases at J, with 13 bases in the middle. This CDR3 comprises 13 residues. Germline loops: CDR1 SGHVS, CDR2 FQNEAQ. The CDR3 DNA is TGTGCCAGCAGCTCCCTTGTGTTGGCTACGCAGTATTTT. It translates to CASSSLVLATQYF. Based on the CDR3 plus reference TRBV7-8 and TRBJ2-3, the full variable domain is GAGVSQSPRYKVAKRGQDVALRCDPISGHVSLFWYQQALGQGPEFLTYFQNEAQLDKSGLPSDRFFAERPEGSVSTLKIQRTQQEDSAVYLCASSSLVLATQYFGPGTRLTVL.

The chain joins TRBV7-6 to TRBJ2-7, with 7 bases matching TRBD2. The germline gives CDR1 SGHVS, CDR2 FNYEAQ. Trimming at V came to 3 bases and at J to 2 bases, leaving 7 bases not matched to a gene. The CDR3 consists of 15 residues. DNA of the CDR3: TGTGCCAGCAGCTTTGGGACTATTTTCCCCTACGAGCAGTACTTC. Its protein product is CASSFGTIFPYEQYF. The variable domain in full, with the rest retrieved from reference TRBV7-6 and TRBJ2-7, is GAGVSQSPRYKVTKRGQDVALRCDPISGHVSLYWYRQALGQGPEFLTYFNYEAQQDKSGLPNDRFSAERPEGSISTLTIQRTEQRDSAMYRCASSFGTIFPYEQYFGPGTRLTVT.

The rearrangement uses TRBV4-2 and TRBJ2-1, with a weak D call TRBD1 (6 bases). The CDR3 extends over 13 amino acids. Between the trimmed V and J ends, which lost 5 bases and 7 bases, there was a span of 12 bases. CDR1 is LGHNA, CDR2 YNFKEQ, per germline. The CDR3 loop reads CASSYTRGNEQFF. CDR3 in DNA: TGTGCCAGCAGCTACACTAGGGGGAATGAGCAGTTCTTC.

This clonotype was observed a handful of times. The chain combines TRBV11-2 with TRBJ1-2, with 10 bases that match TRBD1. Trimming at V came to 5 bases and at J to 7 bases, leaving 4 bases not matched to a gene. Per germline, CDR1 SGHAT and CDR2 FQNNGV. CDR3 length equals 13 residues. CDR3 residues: CASSPGTGVGYTF. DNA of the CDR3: TGTGCCAGCAGCCCCGGGACAGGGGTTGGCTACACCTTC.

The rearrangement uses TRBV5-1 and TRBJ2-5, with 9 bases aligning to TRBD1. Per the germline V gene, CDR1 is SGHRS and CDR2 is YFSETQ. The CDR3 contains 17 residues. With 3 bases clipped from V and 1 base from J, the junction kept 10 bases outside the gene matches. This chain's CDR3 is CASSSGTGRLSQETQYF. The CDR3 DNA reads TGCGCCAGCAGCTCCGGGACAGGGAGACTGAGCCAAGAGACCCAGTACTTC. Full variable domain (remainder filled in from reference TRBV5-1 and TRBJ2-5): KAGVTQTPRYLIKTRGQQVTLSCSPISGHRSVSWYQQTPGQGLQFLFEYFSETQRNKGNFPGRFSGRQFSNSRSEMNVSTLELGDSALYLCASSSGTGRLSQETQYFGPGTRLLVL.

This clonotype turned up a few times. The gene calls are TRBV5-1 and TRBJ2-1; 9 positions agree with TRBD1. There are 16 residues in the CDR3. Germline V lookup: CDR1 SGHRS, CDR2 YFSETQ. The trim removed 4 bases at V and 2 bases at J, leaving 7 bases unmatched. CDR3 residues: CASSPGTGRPYNEQFF. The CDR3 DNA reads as TGCGCCAGCAGCCCCGGGACAGGGCGGCCCTACAATGAGCAGTTCTTC.

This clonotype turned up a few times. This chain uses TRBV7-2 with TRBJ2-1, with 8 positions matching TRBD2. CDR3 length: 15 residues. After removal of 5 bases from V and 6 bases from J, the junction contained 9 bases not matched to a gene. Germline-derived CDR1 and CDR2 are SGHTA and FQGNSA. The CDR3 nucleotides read TGTGCCAGCAGCCTTTCGGGACTAGTAGGCAATGAGCAGTTCTTC. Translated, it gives CASSLSGLVGNEQFF.

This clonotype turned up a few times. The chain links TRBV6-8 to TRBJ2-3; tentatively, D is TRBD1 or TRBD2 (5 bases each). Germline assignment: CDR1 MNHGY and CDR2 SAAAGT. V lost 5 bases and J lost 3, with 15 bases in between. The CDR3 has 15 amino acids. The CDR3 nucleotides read TGTGCCAGCAGTGGTCCGGGACCCGAAACAGATACGCAGTATTTT. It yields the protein CASSGPGPETDTQYF.

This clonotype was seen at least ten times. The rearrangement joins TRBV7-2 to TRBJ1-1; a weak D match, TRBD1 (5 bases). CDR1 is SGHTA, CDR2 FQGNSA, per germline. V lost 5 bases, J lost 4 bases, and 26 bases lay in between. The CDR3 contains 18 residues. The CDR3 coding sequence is TGTGCCAGCAGCGACGAACCCTTCCGGGGGGACCGTGCCACTGAAGCTTTCTTT. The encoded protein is CASSDEPFRGDRATEAFF.

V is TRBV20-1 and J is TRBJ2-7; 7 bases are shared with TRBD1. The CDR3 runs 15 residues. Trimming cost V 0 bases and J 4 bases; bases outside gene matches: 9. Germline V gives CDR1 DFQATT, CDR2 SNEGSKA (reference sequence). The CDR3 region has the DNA TGCAGTGCTAGAGAGTTCCGGGACAGCCTGTACGAGCAGTACTTC. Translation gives CSAREFRDSLYEQYF.

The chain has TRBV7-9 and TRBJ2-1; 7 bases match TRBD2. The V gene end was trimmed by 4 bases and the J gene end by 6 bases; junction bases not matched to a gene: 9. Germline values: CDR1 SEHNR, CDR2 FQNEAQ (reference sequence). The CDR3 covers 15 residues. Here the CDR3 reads CASSWGRTRSNEQFF. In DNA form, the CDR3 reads TGTGCCAGCAGCTGGGGCAGGACTAGATCCAATGAGCAGTTCTTC.